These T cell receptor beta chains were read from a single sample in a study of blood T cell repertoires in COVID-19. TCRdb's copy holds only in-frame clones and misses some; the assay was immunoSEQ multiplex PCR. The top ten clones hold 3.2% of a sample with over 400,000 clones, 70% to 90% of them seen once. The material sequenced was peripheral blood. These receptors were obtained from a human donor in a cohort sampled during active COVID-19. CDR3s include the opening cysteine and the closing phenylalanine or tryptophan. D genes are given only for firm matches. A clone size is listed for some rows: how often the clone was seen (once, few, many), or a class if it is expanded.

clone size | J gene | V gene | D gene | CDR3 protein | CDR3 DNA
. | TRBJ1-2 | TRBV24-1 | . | CATSDRDNFYGYTF | TGTGCCACCAGTGACCGGGACAACTTTTATGGCTACACCTTC
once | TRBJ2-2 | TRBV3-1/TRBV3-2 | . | CASSQMTRRGELFF | TGTGCCAGCAGCCAGATGACTCGCCGCGGGGAGCTGTTTTTT
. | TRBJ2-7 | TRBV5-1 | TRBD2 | CASRPPGLAGEEQYF | TGCGCCAGCAGGCCGCCGGGACTAGCGGGAGAGGAGCAGTACTTC
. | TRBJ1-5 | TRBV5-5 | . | CASSLQGTGNQPQHF | TGTGCCAGCAGCTTGCAGGGTACTGGCAATCAGCCCCAGCATTTT
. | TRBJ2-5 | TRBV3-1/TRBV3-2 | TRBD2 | CASSHPSGRQETQYF | TGTGCCAGCAGCCACCCTAGCGGGAGACAAGAGACCCAGTACTTC
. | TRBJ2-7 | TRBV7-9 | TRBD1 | CASSPTGALRWEQYF | TGTGCCAGCAGCCCGACAGGGGCCCTCCGGTGGGAGCAGTACTTC
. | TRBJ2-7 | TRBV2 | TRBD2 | CASRWMELAAEQYF | TGTGCCAGCAGGTGGATGGAGCTAGCGGCCGAGCAGTACTTC
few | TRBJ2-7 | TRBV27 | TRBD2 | CASSFNQPGLEGSEQYF | TGTGCCAGCAGTTTTAATCAACCGGGACTAGAGGGGTCCGAGCAGTACTTC
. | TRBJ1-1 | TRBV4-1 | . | CASSQDSKGDTNTEAFF | TGCGCCAGCAGCCAAGATTCAAAAGGGGACACGAACACTGAAGCTTTCTTT
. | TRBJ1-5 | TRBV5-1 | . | CASSFLTGQPQHF | TGCGCCAGCAGCTTTTTGACGGGGCAGCCCCAGCATTTT
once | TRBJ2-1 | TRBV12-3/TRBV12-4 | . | CASSLLAVNEQFF | TGTGCCAGCAGTTTATTAGCCGTTAATGAGCAGTTCTTC
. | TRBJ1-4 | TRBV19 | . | CASSTYRAEKLFF | TGTGCCAGTAGTACATACAGGGCTGAAAAACTGTTTTTT
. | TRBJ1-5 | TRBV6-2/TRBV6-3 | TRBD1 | CASSGTGGIRQPQHF | TGTGCCAGCAGTGGGACAGGGGGCATCAGGCAGCCCCAGCATTTT
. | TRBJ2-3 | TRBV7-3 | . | CASSLSPGATDTQYF | TGTGCCAGCAGCTTAAGTCCGGGAGCCACAGATACGCAGTATTTT
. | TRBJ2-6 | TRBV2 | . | CASSEYRITSGANVLTF | TGTGCCAGCAGTGAGTACAGGATTACCTCTGGGGCCAACGTCCTGACTTTC
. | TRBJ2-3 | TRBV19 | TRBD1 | CASSSGTGRRDTQYF | TGTGCCAGTAGTTCCGGGACAGGGAGGAGGGATACGCAGTATTTT